Following are 25 T cell receptor beta chains from one sample sequenced in a study of T cell changes during pregnancy in multiple sclerosis. The repertoire was sequenced with immunoSEQ multiplex PCR; TCRdb's copy has only in-frame clones and lacks some. Altogether about 67,000 clones are present, about 90% being singletons, with the ten largest covering 1.6%. The sequencing here drew on peripheral blood, taken in the first trimester of pregnancy. These receptors were taken from a female donor in good health, enrolled as a control in a pregnancy study.

The V gene is TRBV19, the J gene TRBJ2-7; 9 bases are shared with TRBD1. The CDR3 spans 14 residues. Per the germline V gene, CDR1 is LNHDA and CDR2 is SQIVND (reference sequence). Germline trimming cut 3 bases from V and 3 bases from J; bases unmatched to any gene: 3. CDR3 nucleotide sequence: TGTGCCAGTAGTATCGGGACAGGGTACTACGAGCAGTACTTC. Protein product: CASSIGTGYYEQYF.

This clone was seen a single time. The rearrangement uses TRBV5-1 and TRBJ2-1, with 7 bases fitting TRBD1. Germline V CDR1 and CDR2: SGHRS, YFSETQ. The CDR3 is made up of 15 amino acids. Trimming removed 5 bases from V and 5 bases from J; junction bases left unmatched: 10. The CDR3 here is CASSLTGDLHNEQFF. CDR3 in DNA: TGCGCCAGCAGTCTTACAGGGGACCTACACAATGAGCAGTTCTTC.

DNA for the CDR3: TGTGCCAGCAGTTTGGCCCCGGGATCGGCCAAAAACATTCAGTACTTC. This gives the protein CASSLAPGSAKNIQYF. This rearrangement joins TRBV27 to TRBJ2-4, with TRBD2 as a possible D gene (5 bases). Between the trimmed V and J ends, which lost 3 bases and 1 base, there was a span of 13 bases. The CDR3 is 16 amino acids. Per the germline V gene, CDR1 is MNHEY and CDR2 is SMNVEV (reference sequence).

This clone was observed once. This sequence joins TRBV28 and TRBJ2-6; 7 bases are shared with TRBD1. Germline CDR1 reads MDHEN; CDR2 reads SYDVKM. The CDR3 sequence is 17 residues long. The J segment lost 3 bases and the V segment lost 7 bases, leaving 12 bases of the junction unmatched. CDR3 coding DNA: TGTGCCAGCACTTCCGGCCCAGGGGGTTATGGGGCCAACGTCCTGACTTTC. As protein: CASTSGPGGYGANVLTF.

This clone came up once. As DNA, the CDR3 is TGCAGCGTTGAACCCCCCGCGGAGACCCAGTACTTC. Its protein product is CSVEPPAETQYF. V gene TRBV29-1 combines with J gene TRBJ2-5; no definite D call. From germline, CDR1 is SQVTM and CDR2 ANQGSEA. The CDR3 length is 12 residues. Trimming stripped 2 bases from V and 5 bases from J, with 9 bases between.

V usage is TRBV14 and J usage is TRBJ2-1, with 9 bases fitting TRBD2. The length of the CDR3 is 15 residues. The ends lost 1 base at V and 4 bases at J; junction bases unmatched: 2. The germline CDR1 and CDR2 sequences are SGHDN and FVKESK. The CDR3 DNA is TGTGCCAGCAGCCAAGGGACTAGCGTTTACAATGAGCAGTTCTTC. It yields the protein CASSQGTSVYNEQFF.

The rearrangement links TRBV27 to TRBJ2-7; D is perhaps TRBD1 (5 bases). The CDR3 has 14 residues. Germline-derived CDR1 and CDR2 are MNHEY and SMNVEV (reference sequence). V gave up 2 bases and J gave up 4 bases, with 12 bases separating them. In DNA, the CDR3 is TGTGCCAGCAGTTTAAGTGTCCGACAGTACGAGCAGTACTTC. As protein: CASSLSVRQYEQYF.

The chain joins TRBV28 to TRBJ2-3, with 9 bases matching TRBD2. This CDR3 region has 16 residues. In germline, CDR1 is MDHEN, CDR2 SYDVKM. Trimming removed 3 bases from V and 1 base from J; junction bases left unmatched: 5. CDR3 nucleotide sequence: TGTGCCAGCAGTTTGTTAGCGGGAGTACGCACAGATACGCAGTATTTT. This gives the protein CASSLLAGVRTDTQYF.

The chain combines TRBV4-2 with TRBJ2-7; 10 bases agree with TRBD2. The CDR3 loop spans 16 amino acids. V lost 1 base to trimming and J lost 4 bases; unmatched junction nucleotides: 7. Germline values: CDR1 LGHNA, CDR2 YNFKEQ. CDR3 sequence reads: CASSQASGRANYEQYF. CDR3 in DNA: TGTGCCAGCAGCCAAGCCAGCGGGAGGGCCAATTACGAGCAGTACTTC.

CDR3 nucleotides: TGTGCCAGCAGCTTAGAGCAGGGGAGCTACAATGAGCAGTTCTTC. Translation: CASSLEQGSYNEQFF. The rearrangement links TRBV7-2 to TRBJ2-1; D is perhaps TRBD1 (6 bases). V lost 1 base to trimming and J lost 3 bases, with 10 bases between them. Germline V gene lookup returns CDR1 SGHTA and CDR2 FQGNSA. This CDR3 is built from 15 residues.

The rearrangement joins TRBV6-5 to TRBJ1-2; TRBD1 matches 10 bases. Germline V gives CDR1 MNHEY, CDR2 SVGAGI. V shed 0 bases, J shed 8 bases, and the junction held 6 bases outside the gene matches. CDR3 size: 15 residues. The CDR3: CASSYSLGTGEGYTF. In nucleotides, the CDR3 is TGTGCCAGCAGTTACTCCTTGGGGACAGGGGAAGGCTACACCTTC.

The rearrangement joins TRBV19 to TRBJ2-1; D is perhaps TRBD2 (5 bases). CDR1 and CDR2 (germline): LNHDA, SQIVND (reference sequence). The CDR3 runs 15 residues. Trimming removed 3 bases from V and 0 bases from J, with 9 bases in between. The CDR3 region has the DNA TGTGCCAGTAGTATCGGAGGCCTCTCCTACAATGAGCAGTTCTTC. Translating gives CASSIGGLSYNEQFF.

The chain joins TRBV2 to TRBJ2-5; 11 nucleotides align to TRBD2. V lost 11 bases and J lost 4; bases outside the gene matches: 12. The germline V gene encodes CDR1 SNHLY and CDR2 FYNNEI. CDR3 length: 15 residues. The CDR3 DNA reads TGTGCCGACAAGTTACTAGCGGGAGTCGGAGAGACCCAGTACTTC. Translation gives CADKLLAGVGETQYF.

V gene TRBV28 combines with J gene TRBJ2-6; D is possibly TRBD2 (5 bases). The germline gives CDR1 MDHEN, CDR2 SYDVKM. This CDR3 contains 16 residues. Between the trimmed V and J ends, which lost 5 bases and 2 bases, there was a span of 13 bases. CDR3 region: CASSRGKATGANVLTF. CDR3 coding DNA: TGTGCCAGCAGTAGAGGGAAAGCAACTGGGGCCAACGTCCTGACTTTC.

The chain joins TRBV7-8 to TRBJ1-4; D perhaps matches TRBD1 (6 bases). The CDR3 is 18 amino acids. Germline CDR1 reads SGHVS; CDR2 reads FQNEAQ. V was cut by 6 bases and J by 3 bases, with 23 bases left in between. The CDR3 protein is CASSPTLRGALSNEKLFF. CDR3 nucleotides: TGTGCCAGCAGTCCGACCTTGCGGGGGGCGCTATCTAATGAAAAACTGTTTTTT.

The CDR3 coding sequence is TGCGCCAGCAGCTTGCCCCGGGACAGCCACGACCAGAACTATGGCTACACCTTC. It encodes CASSLPRDSHDQNYGYTF. The rearrangement links TRBV5-1 to TRBJ1-2; 7 bases are a match to TRBD1. Germline V gene data show CDR1 as SGHRS and CDR2 as YFSETQ. There are 18 residues in the CDR3. V trimming: 1 base; J trimming: 2 bases; junction bases outside the gene matches: 14.

The CDR3 spells CASSFRGDPYNEQFF. The DNA of the CDR3 is TGCGCCAGCAGCTTTCGGGGGGACCCCTACAATGAGCAGTTCTTC. The rearrangement joins TRBV5-1 to TRBJ2-1, with TRBD2 identical over 7 bases. Germline CDR1 reads SGHRS; CDR2 reads YFSETQ. The CDR3 covers 15 residues. Trimming took 2 bases from V and 2 from J; bases not matched to a gene: 4.

V usage is TRBV7-9 and J usage is TRBJ1-1; TRBD1 agrees at 7 bases. CDR1 SEHNR and CDR2 FQNEAQ come from the germline V gene (reference sequence). The CDR3 consists of 14 residues. J gave up 7 bases and V 4 bases, and 9 bases lay outside the gene matches. The CDR3 DNA follows: TGTGCCAGCAGCTCATCACCAGGGGGAGGTGAAGCTTTCTTT. Translation: CASSSSPGGGEAFF.

V usage is TRBV10-2 and J usage is TRBJ2-7; possibly TRBD2 for D (6 bases). V shed 5 bases and J shed 3 bases, with 11 bases lying between them. The CDR3 length is 13 residues. Germline values: CDR1 WSHSY, CDR2 SAAADI. The CDR3 nucleotides are TGCGCCAGCAGTACTGCCGGGGGCTACGAGCAGTACTTC. It encodes CASSTAGGYEQYF.

The chain combines TRBV28 with TRBJ1-2; TRBD1 aligns across 9 bases. The germline CDR1 and CDR2 sequences are MDHEN and SYDVKM. This CDR3 is 14 amino acids long. The J segment lost 7 bases and the V segment lost 5 bases, leaving 8 bases of the junction unmatched. In DNA form, the CDR3 reads TGTGCCAGCAGTCCTAACAGGGGGCGCGGTGGCTACACCTTC. Translated, it gives CASSPNRGRGGYTF.

The chain recombines TRBV7-9 with TRBJ2-3; D perhaps matches TRBD1 (6 bases). The CDR3 length is 16 residues. V gave up 5 bases and J gave up 1 base, with 16 bases separating them. Germline V gives CDR1 SEHNR, CDR2 FQNEAQ (reference sequence). CDR3: CASSPTQGSGTDTQYF. In DNA, the CDR3 is TGTGCCAGCAGCCCAACTCAGGGGAGCGGCACAGATACGCAGTATTTT.

CDR3 sequence: CASIPTWETNEKLFF. As DNA, the CDR3 is TGTGCCAGCATACCCACCTGGGAGACTAATGAAAAACTGTTTTTT. This chain links TRBV28 with TRBJ1-4, with D unresolved. Germline values: CDR1 MDHEN, CDR2 SYDVKM. The CDR3 totals 15 residues. The ends were cut back, 7 bases at V and 2 bases at J, with 14 bases in the middle.

CDR3 residues: CASTPTGNTEAFF. The CDR3 coding sequence is TGTGCCAGTACCCCGACAGGGAACACTGAAGCTTTCTTT. The chain carries TRBV19 and TRBJ1-1; D is perhaps TRBD1 (6 bases). V shed 7 bases and J shed 1 base, with 10 bases lying between them. Germline values: CDR1 LNHDA, CDR2 SQIVND (reference sequence). This CDR3 is 13 amino acids long.

This clone was recorded once. CDR3 in amino acids: CASSRRTGEGTDTQYF. The CDR3 DNA sequence: TGTGCCAGTAGTAGACGGACAGGTGAGGGAACAGATACGCAGTATTTT. The chain recombines TRBV19 with TRBJ2-3; 7 nucleotides line up with TRBD1. CDR3 length equals 16 residues. Germline V gives CDR1 LNHDA, CDR2 SQIVND (reference sequence). J lost 3 bases, V lost 4 bases, and 10 bases had no gene match.

This clone was seen many times. J is TRBJ2-7 and V is TRBV5-8; D call uncertain. The V end was cut by 0 bases, the J end by 4 bases, with 14 bases between. There are 15 residues in the CDR3. Looked up from germline, CDR1 is SGHTS and CDR2 is YDEGEE. CDR3 nucleotides: TGTGCCAGCAGCTTGGAAATGGCCCCTTTATACGAGCAGTACTTC. It yields the protein CASSLEMAPLYEQYF. Supplemented by reference TRBV5-8 and TRBJ2-7, the full variable domain reads EAGVTQSPTHLIKTRGQQATLRCSPISGHTSVYWYQQALGLGLQFLLWYDEGEERNRGNFPPRFSGRQFPNYSSELNVNALELEDSALYLCASSLEMAPLYEQYFGPGTRLTVT.